The sequence of this T cell receptor (beta chain) was determined in a study of siplizumab effects on memory and regulatory T cells (dated by TCRdb to between 2017 and 2020). Background on the whole study: The effect of the anti-CD2 antibody siplizumab on alloreactive T-cell subsets was examined in allogeneic mixed lymphocyte reactions constructed from human PBMCs.

The library was built by means of the immunoSEQ multiplex PCR assay. The deep sequencing platform assayed 90,000 to 100,000 TCR templates per sample. Genomic DNA extracted from sorted T cells was used for TCRbeta CDR3 sequencing. On the study's bioinformatics: The R programming language was used for clonal analysis of TCRbeta CDR3 data. Comparing unstimulated samples against CFSE-low samples taken after the reaction was how alloreactive CD4+ and CD8+ clones were defined. Regulatory or non-regulatory origin of alloreactive CD4+ clones was assigned by matching sequences to the sorted unstimulated Treg and non-Treg repertoires. TCRdb mirrors the immuneACCESS table, restricted to in-frame sequences. Some clones are absent from its copies; in checked studies, under half trace to an unresolved V gene, and the reason for the others is unknown. The V and J calls and clone size come from that table; D and trimming were worked out from the DNA. The sample records 100,000 to 110,000 clones, 91% of which are singletons. 0.14% to 0.15% of the sample rests with the top ten.

General findings and caveats noted by the study authors: For roughly 75-96% of proliferating CD4+ or CD8+ clones, no naive or memory phenotype could be assigned. Whether proliferating Tregs from siplizumab cultures were suppressive was not functionally confirmed. Of the alloreactive CD4+ clones that could be mapped, the Treg-derived share averaged about 63% with siplizumab compared with about 25% in control reactions. Because sequences at frequencies below about 10^-5 were poorly captured, only a minor fraction of alloreactive clones could be mapped back to unstimulated subsets. The cumulative frequency of alloreactive sequences traceable to unstimulated CD4+ memory T cells was significantly reduced by siplizumab. Compared with memory T cells, unstimulated naive T cells appeared more diverse, and naive cells seemed to make a substantial contribution to the alloresponse.

On this clone: Its antigen is still unknown. Per-nucleotide qualities are absent, and no much larger clonotype sits a single base away.

Compared with germline, V lacks 4 bases and J lacks 2 bases; bases without a gene match: 5. CDR3 length: 15 amino acids, cysteine to phenylalanine. Only the CDR3 DNA stays, 45 bases, in frame from base 1. CDR1 and CDR2 (SGHNT, YYREEE) derive from the germline V gene (reference sequence). Sorted unstimulated T cells, along with proliferating T cells recovered from mixed lymphocyte reactions, underwent TCRbeta CDR3 sequencing. Fresh whole blood from approximately ten HLA-typed healthy donors was used to isolate PBMCs. The rearranged chain carries TRBV5-4 and TRBJ2-2; 7 junctional bases match TRBD2. This sequence was found in a human donor in good health. Sequencing was performed on CD4+ T cells sorted from blood. The nucleotide sequence reads TGTGCCAGCAGCCTAGGACTAGACAACACCGGGGAGCTGTTTTTT. It codes for CASSLGLDNTGELFF.